These T cell receptor beta chains were read from a single sample in a study of T cells expressing NK-cell markers. TCRdb re-called the 5' RACE reads, yielding one record per CDR3 amino acid sequence without DNA. The sample has approximately 460,000 distinct CDR3 sequences; the top ten hold roughly 7.2%. Input material: blood T cells: a sorted CD56 or NKG2C T cell subset, CD4+ or CD8+ T cells, or bulk PBMC T cells (not recorded which). The receptors shown here come from a woman aged 18 to 75 in good health. The CDR3 runs from the conserved cysteine through the conserved F or W. The order of the fields is V gene, J gene, CDR3 protein.

V gene: TRBV5-4; J gene: TRBJ2-2; CDR3 protein: CASSLGTSDGELFF
V gene: TRBV12-3/TRBV12-4; J gene: TRBJ2-1; CDR3 protein: CASSSPGGMDNEQFF
V gene: TRBV20-1; J gene: TRBJ2-3; CDR3 protein: CSARGARRGGTDTQYF
V gene: TRBV6-1; J gene: TRBJ2-1; CDR3 protein: CASSDVRGASSYNEQFF
V gene: TRBV7-3; J gene: TRBJ2-7; CDR3 protein: CASSLTGGNDEQYF
V gene: TRBV19; J gene: TRBJ2-7; CDR3 protein: CASSIAPGQGNFHSYEQYF
V gene: TRBV6-5; J gene: TRBJ2-3; CDR3 protein: CASSYVSWGADTQYF
V gene: TRBV18; J gene: TRBJ1-1; CDR3 protein: CASSHTGGSTEAFF
V gene: TRBV3-1; J gene: TRBJ2-7; CDR3 protein: CASSSRGALEQYF
V gene: TRBV20-1; J gene: TRBJ1-5; CDR3 protein: CSAPLGPRGNQPQHF
V gene: TRBV20-1; J gene: TRBJ1-1; CDR3 protein: CSARDLEVNTEAFF
V gene: TRBV5-6; J gene: TRBJ2-5; CDR3 protein: CASSTWGSETQYF
V gene: TRBV20-1; J gene: TRBJ2-7; CDR3 protein: CSARDRLAGDYEQYF
V gene: TRBV10-3; J gene: TRBJ1-6; CDR3 protein: CAITQGPGSPLHF
V gene: TRBV29-1; J gene: TRBJ2-2; CDR3 protein: CSVGQGRTGELFF
V gene: TRBV10-3; J gene: TRBJ1-5; CDR3 protein: CAISESDSLGPQHF
V gene: TRBV28; J gene: TRBJ2-1; CDR3 protein: CASSLRQREGWDEQFF
V gene: TRBV18; J gene: TRBJ1-5; CDR3 protein: CASSPPRTNQPQHF
V gene: TRBV14; J gene: TRBJ2-1; CDR3 protein: CASSQDPPSGRFSTYNEQFF
V gene: TRBV4-3; J gene: TRBJ1-1; CDR3 protein: CASSAGGMNTEAFF
V gene: TRBV20-1; J gene: TRBJ2-5; CDR3 protein: CSASSVVGGETQYF
V gene: TRBV7-8; J gene: TRBJ1-2; CDR3 protein: CASSLVVGNNYGYTF
V gene: TRBV19; J gene: TRBJ2-5; CDR3 protein: CASSMHGTANQETQYF
V gene: TRBV14; J gene: TRBJ2-7; CDR3 protein: CASSQEWGSDEQYF
V gene: TRBV5-1; J gene: TRBJ2-3; CDR3 protein: CASSQAALTDTQYF
V gene: TRBV12-3/TRBV12-4; J gene: TRBJ1-1; CDR3 protein: CASRTRGVGSTEAFF
V gene: TRBV20-1; J gene: TRBJ1-5; CDR3 protein: CSACPGTGASQPQHF
V gene: TRBV12-3/TRBV12-4; J gene: TRBJ1-4; CDR3 protein: CASSRDINEKLFF
V gene: TRBV20-1; J gene: TRBJ1-2; CDR3 protein: CSARNSGRASNYGYTF
V gene: TRBV12-3/TRBV12-4; J gene: TRBJ2-1; CDR3 protein: CASSFGRLAGGDEQFF
V gene: TRBV7-3; J gene: TRBJ2-3; CDR3 protein: CASSLTSGGTDTQYF
V gene: TRBV20-1; J gene: TRBJ2-1; CDR3 protein: CSASLGTSGYNEQFF
V gene: TRBV30; J gene: TRBJ2-4; CDR3 protein: CASTTADIQYF